The sequence of this TCR beta chain was determined in a study of T cell responses to AZD1222 COVID-19 vaccine. Using immunoSEQ multiplex PCR, the repertoire was profiled, and TCRdb retains in-frame clones only, with some absent. The profile shows roughly 110,000 clones, 92% of them singletons. Deletions cut 10 bases from V and 1 base from J, with 17 bases between. The CDR3 loop spans 14 amino acids. CDR1 is MDHEN and CDR2 is SYDVKM in the germline V gene. This rearrangement joins TRBV28 to TRBJ2-7; D possibly corresponds to TRBD2 (5 bases). This TCR derives from an adult who received the AZD1222 COVID-19 vaccine. This sample comprised peripheral blood, obtained 28 days after the second AZD1222 dose. Written as DNA, the CDR3 is TGTGCCACCCGTTTGCGGGCCGTTTCCTACGAGCAGTACTTC. Translation: CATRLRAVSYEQYF.